Sequencing of this T cell receptor (beta chain) was carried out in a study of blood T cell repertoires in COVID-19. There are 13 residues in the CDR3. Germline lookup yields CDR1 SEHNR and CDR2 FQNEAQ (reference sequence). Sequenced by immunoSEQ multiplex PCR; TCRdb stores in-frame clones only, minus some. The sample has 250,000 to 300,000 clones, 70% to 90% seen once. The rearrangement joins TRBV7-9 to TRBJ1-2; 11 bases are a match to TRBD1. The TCR comes from a man younger than 35 who had recovered from COVID-19. Sequenced: PBMCs or T cells enriched from blood (not recorded which). CDR3 DNA: TGTGTCTATCGGGACAGGGGGACCTATGGCTACACCTTC. The encoded protein is CVYRDRGTYGYTF.